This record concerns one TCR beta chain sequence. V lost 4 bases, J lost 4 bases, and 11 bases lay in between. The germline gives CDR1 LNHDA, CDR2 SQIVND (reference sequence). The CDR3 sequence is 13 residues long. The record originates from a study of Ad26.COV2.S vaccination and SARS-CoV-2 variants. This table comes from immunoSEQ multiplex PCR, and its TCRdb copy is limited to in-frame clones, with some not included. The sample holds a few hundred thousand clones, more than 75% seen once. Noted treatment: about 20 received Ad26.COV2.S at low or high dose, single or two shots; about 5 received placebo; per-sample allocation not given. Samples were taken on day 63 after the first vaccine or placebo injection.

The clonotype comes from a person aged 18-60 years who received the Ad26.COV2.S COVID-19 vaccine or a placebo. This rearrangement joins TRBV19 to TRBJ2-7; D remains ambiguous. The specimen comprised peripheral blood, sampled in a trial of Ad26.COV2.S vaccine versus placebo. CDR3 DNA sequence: TGTGCCAGTAGTAGAAGGGTAGGGTACGAGCAGTACTTC. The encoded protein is CASSRRVGYEQYF.